The present entry profiles one T cell receptor (beta chain) with its context. The junction departs from the called germline gene at one end, perhaps through a read error. The CDR3 totals 14 residues. Per germline, CDR1 MNHEY and CDR2 SVGAGI. Peripheral blood was drawn, ten milliliters per donor. Per sample, extraction of total RNA gave at least 5 micrograms in every case. This sample was included in a study of blood T cells in healthy people across ages. Then a second PCR, running roughly 7 to 11 cycles, was carried out with a sample-barcoded 5' primer and a J-beta primer mix. TCRdb passed the 5' RACE reads through MiXCR, listing each CDR3 protein once. The data contain around 1,700,000 distinct CDR3 sequences, about 30% of them singletons.

Sequenced sample: blood. The chain joins TRBV6-5 to TRBJ1-6; TRBD1 agrees at 8 bases. The TCR was taken from a woman aged 30 to 39 in good health. The CDR3 sequence is CASRKQGERSPPHF. As DNA, the CDR3 is TGTGCCAGCAGGAAACAGGGGGAGAGGTCACCCCCCCACTTT.